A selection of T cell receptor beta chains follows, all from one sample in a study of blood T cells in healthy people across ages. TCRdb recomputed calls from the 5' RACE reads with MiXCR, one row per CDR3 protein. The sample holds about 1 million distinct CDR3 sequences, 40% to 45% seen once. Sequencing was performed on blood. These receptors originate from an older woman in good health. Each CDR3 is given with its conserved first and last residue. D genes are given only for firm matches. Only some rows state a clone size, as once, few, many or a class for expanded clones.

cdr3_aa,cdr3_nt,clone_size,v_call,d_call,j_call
CASSYNGDENSYEQYF,TGTGCCAGCAGCTACAACGGGGACGAAAACTCCTACGAGCAGTACTTC,medium-sized,TRBV11-2,.,TRBJ2-7
CAICVKEVSQVSNQPQHF,TGTGCCATCTGTGTAAAAGAGGTCAGTCAGGTTAGCAATCAGCCCCAGCATTTT,.,TRBV10-3,.,TRBJ1-5
CSARVDYEQYF,TGCAGCGCTCGGGTGGACTACGAGCAGTACTTC,many,TRBV29-1,.,TRBJ2-7
CAIRGPGDSPLHF,TGTGCCATCCGAGGACCAGGGGATTCACCCCTCCACTTT,.,TRBV27,.,TRBJ1-6
CAIMGKGTSYEQYF,TGTGCCATCATGGGCAAGGGGACCTCCTACGAGCAGTACTTC,.,TRBV10-3,.,TRBJ2-7
CSARQAATDTQYF,TGCAGTGCTAGGCAGGCCGCCACAGATACGCAGTATTTT,.,TRBV20-1,.,TRBJ2-3
CASSDRGVRQATQYF,TGTGCCAGCAGTGATAGGGGGGTTAGACAAGCGACCCAGTACTTC,.,TRBV2,.,TRBJ2-5
CSARDMGDSYTDTQYF,TGCAGTGCTAGAGATATGGGGGACTCCTACACAGATACGCAGTATTTT,.,TRBV20-1,.,TRBJ2-3
CSVGIGGSSDTQYF,TGCAGCGTTGGGATAGGCGGGAGTTCAGATACGCAGTATTTT,.,TRBV29-1,TRBD2,TRBJ2-3
CSARGNSRQGIVYEQYF,TGCAGTGCTAGAGGTAACAGTCGACAGGGCATCGTCTACGAGCAGTACTTC,.,TRBV20-1,TRBD1,TRBJ2-7
CASSADGGNTEAFF,TGTGCCAGCAGCGCGGACGGGGGGAACACTGAAGCTTTCTTT,few,TRBV7-2,.,TRBJ1-1
CASSQGGEAKNIQYF,TGTGCCAGCAGCCAAGGGGGGGAAGCCAAAAACATTCAGTACTTC,once,TRBV3-1,.,TRBJ2-4
CASSFRGASPYNEQFF,TGTGCCAGCAGTTTTAGAGGCGCTAGCCCCTACAATGAGCAGTTCTTC,.,TRBV27,.,TRBJ2-1
CASSHPSLGGEQYF,TGTGCCAGCAGCCACCCTAGTCTCGGGGGCGAGCAGTACTTC,many,TRBV4-2,.,TRBJ2-7
CASSPPSSGRANEQYF,TGTGCCAGCAGCCCCCCCAGTAGCGGGAGGGCCAACGAGCAGTACTTC,few,TRBV7-9,TRBD2,TRBJ2-7
CASSYSERYEQYF,TGTGCCAGCAGTTACTCGGAGCGGTACGAGCAGTACTTC,.,TRBV6-5,.,TRBJ2-7
CASGRTGSQETQYF,TGTGCCAGCGGCCGGACGGGGTCTCAAGAGACCCAGTACTTC,.,TRBV11-2,.,TRBJ2-5
CASSLSRQGPYEQYF,TGTGCCAGCAGTTTATCGCGGCAGGGACCCTACGAGCAGTACTTC,few,TRBV27,.,TRBJ2-7
CASNPTGDKNIQYF,TGTGCCAGCAACCCGACAGGGGACAAAAACATTCAGTACTTC,few,TRBV12-3/TRBV12-4,TRBD1,TRBJ2-4
CASSFWDTAYEQYF,TGTGCCAGCAGTTTTTGGGACACAGCCTACGAGCAGTACTTC,.,TRBV12-3/TRBV12-4,.,TRBJ2-7
CASSGAEANVLTF,TGTGCCAGCAGCGGAGCTGAGGCCAACGTCCTGACTTTC,.,TRBV9,.,TRBJ2-6
CASSEGGGTQYF,TGTGCCAGCAGTGAAGGCGGAGGTACGCAGTATTTT,few,TRBV6-1,.,TRBJ2-3
CASSSGQPYNEQFF,TGCGCCAGCAGCTCCGGACAGCCCTACAATGAGCAGTTCTTC,many,TRBV5-1,.,TRBJ2-1
CASSDLGQGNTGELFF,TGTGCCAGCAGTGACTTGGGACAGGGAAACACCGGGGAGCTGTTTTTT,.,TRBV6-4,TRBD1,TRBJ2-2
CSARAGGVGTDTQYF,TGCAGTGCTAGAGCCGGGGGCGTAGGCACAGATACGCAGTATTTT,few,TRBV20-1,.,TRBJ2-3
CSVSGGGRARYNEQYF,TGCAGCGTAAGCGGAGGGGGGAGGGCCCGGTACAATGAGCAGTACTTC,.,TRBV29-1,.,TRBJ2-7
CASSSTKQETQYF,TGTGCCAGCAGCTCCACGAAACAAGAGACCCAGTACTTC,.,TRBV11-2,.,TRBJ2-5